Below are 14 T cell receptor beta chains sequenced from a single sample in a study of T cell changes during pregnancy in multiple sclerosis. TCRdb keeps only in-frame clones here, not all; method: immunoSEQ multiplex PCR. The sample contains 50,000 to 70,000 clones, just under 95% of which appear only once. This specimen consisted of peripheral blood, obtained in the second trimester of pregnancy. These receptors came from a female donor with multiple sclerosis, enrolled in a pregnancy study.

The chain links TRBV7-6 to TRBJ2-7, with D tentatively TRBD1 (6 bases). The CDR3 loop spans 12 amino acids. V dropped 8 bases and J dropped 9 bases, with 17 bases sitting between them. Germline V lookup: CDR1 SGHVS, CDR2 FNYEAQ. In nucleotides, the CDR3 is TGTGCCAGCGGCGGGCCGCAAGGGGGGCAGTACTTC. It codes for CASGGPQGGQYF.

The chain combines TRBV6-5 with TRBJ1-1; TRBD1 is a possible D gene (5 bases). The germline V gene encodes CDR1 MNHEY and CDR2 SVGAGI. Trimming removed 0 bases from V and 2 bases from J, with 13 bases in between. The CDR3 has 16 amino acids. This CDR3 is CASSYSNLRANTEAFF. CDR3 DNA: TGTGCCAGCAGTTACTCCAATCTCAGGGCAAACACTGAAGCTTTCTTT.

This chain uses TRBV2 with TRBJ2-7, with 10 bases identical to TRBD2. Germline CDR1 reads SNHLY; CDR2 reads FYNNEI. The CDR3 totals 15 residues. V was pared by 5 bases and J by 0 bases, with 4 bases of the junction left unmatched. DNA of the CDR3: TGTGCCAGCAGTCTTCTAGCGGGAGCCTCCTACGAGCAGTACTTC. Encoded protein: CASSLLAGASYEQYF.

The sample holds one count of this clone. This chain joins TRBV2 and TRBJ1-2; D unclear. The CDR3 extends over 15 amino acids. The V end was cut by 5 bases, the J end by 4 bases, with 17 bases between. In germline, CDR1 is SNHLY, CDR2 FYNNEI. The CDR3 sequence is CASSKTSQAPYGYTF. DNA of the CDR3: TGTGCCAGCAGTAAGACCTCGCAGGCCCCCTATGGCTACACCTTC.

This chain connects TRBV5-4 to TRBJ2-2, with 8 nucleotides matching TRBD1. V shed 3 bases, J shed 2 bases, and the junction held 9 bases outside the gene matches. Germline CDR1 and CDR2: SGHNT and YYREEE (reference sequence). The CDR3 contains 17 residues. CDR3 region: CASSSHPGTGNTGELFF. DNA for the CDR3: TGTGCCAGCAGCTCTCATCCCGGGACAGGCAACACCGGGGAGCTGTTTTTT.

The DNA of the CDR3 is TGTGCACAGACAGGGACCACCTACGAGCAGTACTTC. It specifies CAQTGTTYEQYF. The rearrangement uses TRBV2 and TRBJ2-7; 7 nucleotides line up with TRBD1. In germline, CDR1 is SNHLY, CDR2 FYNNEI. The CDR3 is 12 amino acids.

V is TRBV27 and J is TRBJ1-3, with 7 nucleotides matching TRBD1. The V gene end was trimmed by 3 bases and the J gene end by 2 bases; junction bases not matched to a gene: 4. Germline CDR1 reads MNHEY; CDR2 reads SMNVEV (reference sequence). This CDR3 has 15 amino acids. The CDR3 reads CASSFTGVTGNTIYF. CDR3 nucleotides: TGTGCCAGCAGTTTCACAGGGGTAACTGGAAACACCATATATTTT.

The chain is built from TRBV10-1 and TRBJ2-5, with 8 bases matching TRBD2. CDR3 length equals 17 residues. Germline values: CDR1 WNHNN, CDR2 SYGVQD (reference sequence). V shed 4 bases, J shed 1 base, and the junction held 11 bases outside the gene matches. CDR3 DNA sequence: TGCGCCAGCAGTGTAGGGGCGTTAGCGGGGCTCCAAGAGACCCAGTACTTC. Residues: CASSVGALAGLQETQYF.

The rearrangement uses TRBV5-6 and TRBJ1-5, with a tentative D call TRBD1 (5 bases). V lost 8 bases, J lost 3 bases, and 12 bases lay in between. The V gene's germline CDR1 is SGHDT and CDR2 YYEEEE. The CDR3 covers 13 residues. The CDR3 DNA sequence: TGTGCCAGTAGTGACAGTACCAATCAGCCCCAGCATTTT. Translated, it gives CASSDSTNQPQHF.

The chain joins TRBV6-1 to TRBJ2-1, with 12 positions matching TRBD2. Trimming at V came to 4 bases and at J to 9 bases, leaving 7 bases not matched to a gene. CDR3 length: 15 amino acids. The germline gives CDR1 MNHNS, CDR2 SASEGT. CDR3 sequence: CASSAVTSGGSEQFF. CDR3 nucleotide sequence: TGTGCCAGCAGTGCAGTAACTAGCGGGGGGAGTGAGCAGTTCTTC.

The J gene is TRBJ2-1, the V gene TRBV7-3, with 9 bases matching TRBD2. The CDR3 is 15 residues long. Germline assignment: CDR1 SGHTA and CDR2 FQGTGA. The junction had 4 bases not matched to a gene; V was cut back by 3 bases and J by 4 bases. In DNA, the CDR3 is TGTGCCAGCAGCTTTGGAGCGGGAGGATACAATGAGCAGTTCTTC. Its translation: CASSFGAGGYNEQFF.

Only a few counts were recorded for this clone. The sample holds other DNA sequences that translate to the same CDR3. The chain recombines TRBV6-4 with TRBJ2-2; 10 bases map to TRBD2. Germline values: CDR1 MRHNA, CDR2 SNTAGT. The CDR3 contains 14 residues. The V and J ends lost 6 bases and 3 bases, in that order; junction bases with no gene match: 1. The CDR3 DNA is TGTGCCAGCAGCGGACTAGCGGACACCGGGGAGCTGTTTTTT. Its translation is CASSGLADTGELFF.

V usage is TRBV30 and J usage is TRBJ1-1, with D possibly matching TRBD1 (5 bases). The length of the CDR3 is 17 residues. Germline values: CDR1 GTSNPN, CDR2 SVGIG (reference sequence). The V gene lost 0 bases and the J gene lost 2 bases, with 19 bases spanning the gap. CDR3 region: CAWSVGAGWGGNTEAFF. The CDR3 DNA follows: TGTGCCTGGAGTGTAGGCGCTGGGTGGGGGGGTAACACTGAAGCTTTCTTT. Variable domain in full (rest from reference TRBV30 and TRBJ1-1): SQTIHQWPATLVQPVGSPLSLECTVEGTSNPNLYWYRQAAGRGLQLLFYSVGIGQISSEVPQNLSASRPQDRQFILSSKKLLLSDSGFYLCAWSVGAGWGGNTEAFFGQGTRLTVV.

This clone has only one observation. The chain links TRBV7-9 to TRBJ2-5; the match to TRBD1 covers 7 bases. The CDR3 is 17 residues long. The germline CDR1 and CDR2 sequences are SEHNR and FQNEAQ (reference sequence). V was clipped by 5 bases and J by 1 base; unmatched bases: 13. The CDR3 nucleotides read TGTGCCAGCAGCGAACAGGGGAGAATTCGGGTCCAAGAGACCCAGTACTTC. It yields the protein CASSEQGRIRVQETQYF.